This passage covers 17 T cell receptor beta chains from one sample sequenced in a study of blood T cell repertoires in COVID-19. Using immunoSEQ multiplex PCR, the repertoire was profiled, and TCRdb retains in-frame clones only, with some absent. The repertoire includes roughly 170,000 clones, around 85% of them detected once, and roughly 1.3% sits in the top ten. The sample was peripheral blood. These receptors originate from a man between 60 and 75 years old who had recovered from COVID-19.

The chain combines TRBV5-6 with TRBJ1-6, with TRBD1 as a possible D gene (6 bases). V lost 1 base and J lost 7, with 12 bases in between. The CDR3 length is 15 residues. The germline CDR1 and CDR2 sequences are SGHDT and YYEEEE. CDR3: CASSLMGARNSPLHF. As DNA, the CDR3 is TGTGCCAGCAGCTTGATGGGGGCTCGGAATTCACCCCTCCACTTT.

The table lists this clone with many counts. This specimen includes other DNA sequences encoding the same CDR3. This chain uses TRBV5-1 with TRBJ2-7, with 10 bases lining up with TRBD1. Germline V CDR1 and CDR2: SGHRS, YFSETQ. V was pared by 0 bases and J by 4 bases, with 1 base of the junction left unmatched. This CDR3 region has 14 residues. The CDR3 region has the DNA TGCGCCAGCAGCTTGGGACAGGGGGCTTACGAGCAGTACTTC. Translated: CASSLGQGAYEQYF.

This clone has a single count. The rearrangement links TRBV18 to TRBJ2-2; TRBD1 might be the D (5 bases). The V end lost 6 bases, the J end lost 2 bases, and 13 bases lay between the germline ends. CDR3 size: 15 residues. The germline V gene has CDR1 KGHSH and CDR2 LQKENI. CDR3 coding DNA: TGTGCCAGCTCCTTGGACACCGGAAACACCGGGGAGCTGTTTTTT. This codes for CASSLDTGNTGELFF.

This chain's CDR3 is CASSLAPGGGYTF. The DNA of the CDR3 is TGTGCCAGCAGCTTGGCCCCGGGAGGCGGCTACACCTTC. The V gene is TRBV7-9, the J gene TRBJ1-2; D is undetermined. This CDR3 is built from 13 residues. CDR1 is SEHNR, CDR2 FQNEAQ, per germline (reference sequence). Deletions cut 3 bases from V and 8 bases from J, with 13 bases between.

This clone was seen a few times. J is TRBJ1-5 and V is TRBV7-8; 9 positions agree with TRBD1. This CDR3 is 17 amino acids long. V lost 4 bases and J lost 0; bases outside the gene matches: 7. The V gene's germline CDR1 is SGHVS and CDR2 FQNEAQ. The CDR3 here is CASSSRQGVNSNQPQHF. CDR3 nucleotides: TGTGCCAGCAGCTCCCGACAGGGGGTAAATAGCAATCAGCCCCAGCATTTT.

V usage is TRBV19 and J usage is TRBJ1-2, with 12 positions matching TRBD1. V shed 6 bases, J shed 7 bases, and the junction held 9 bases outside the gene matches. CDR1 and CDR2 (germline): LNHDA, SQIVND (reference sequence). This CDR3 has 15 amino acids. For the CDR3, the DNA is TGTGCCAGTAGGTCGCGGGACAGGGGGCCTGGTGGCTACACCTTC. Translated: CASRSRDRGPGGYTF.

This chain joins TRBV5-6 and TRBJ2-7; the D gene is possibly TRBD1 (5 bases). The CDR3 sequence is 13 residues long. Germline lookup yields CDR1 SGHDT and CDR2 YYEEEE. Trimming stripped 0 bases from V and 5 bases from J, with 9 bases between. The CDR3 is CASSLGAGNEQYF. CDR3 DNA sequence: TGTGCCAGCAGCTTGGGGGCAGGGAACGAGCAGTACTTC.

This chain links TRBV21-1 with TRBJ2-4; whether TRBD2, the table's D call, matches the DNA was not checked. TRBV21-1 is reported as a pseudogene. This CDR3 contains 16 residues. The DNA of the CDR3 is TGTGCCAGCAGCAAAGATGGAAAGAGGGCCAAAAACATTCAGTACTTC. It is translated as CASSKDGKRAKNIQYF.

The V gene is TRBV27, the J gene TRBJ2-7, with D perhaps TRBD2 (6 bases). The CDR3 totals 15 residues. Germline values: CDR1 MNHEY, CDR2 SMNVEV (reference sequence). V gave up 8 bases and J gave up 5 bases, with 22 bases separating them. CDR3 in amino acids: CASPWHGWGGDEQYF. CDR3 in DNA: TGTGCCAGCCCCTGGCATGGGTGGGGAGGCGACGAGCAGTACTTC.

Here the CDR3 reads CASSSDLNEQFF. The DNA for the CDR3 is TGCGCCAGCAGCTCCGACTTAAATGAGCAGTTCTTC. The chain recombines TRBV5-1 with TRBJ2-1; no reliable D call. CDR1 and CDR2 from the germline V gene are SGHRS and YFSETQ. V lost 3 bases to trimming and J lost 7 bases, with 8 bases between them. The CDR3 runs to 12 residues.

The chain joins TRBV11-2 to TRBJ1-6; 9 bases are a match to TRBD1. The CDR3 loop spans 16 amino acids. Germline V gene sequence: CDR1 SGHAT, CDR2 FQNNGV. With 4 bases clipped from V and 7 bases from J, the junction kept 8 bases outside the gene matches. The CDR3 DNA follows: TGTGCCAGCAGCTCCCGGGACAGGGTGATCAATTCACCCCTCCACTTT. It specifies CASSSRDRVINSPLHF.

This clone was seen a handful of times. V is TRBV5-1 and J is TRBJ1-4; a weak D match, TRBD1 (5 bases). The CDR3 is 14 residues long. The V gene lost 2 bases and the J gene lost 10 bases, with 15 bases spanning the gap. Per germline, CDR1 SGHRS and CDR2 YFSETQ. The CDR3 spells CASSLVGPGGKLFF. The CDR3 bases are TGCGCCAGCAGCTTAGTGGGCCCCGGGGGAAAACTGTTTTTT.

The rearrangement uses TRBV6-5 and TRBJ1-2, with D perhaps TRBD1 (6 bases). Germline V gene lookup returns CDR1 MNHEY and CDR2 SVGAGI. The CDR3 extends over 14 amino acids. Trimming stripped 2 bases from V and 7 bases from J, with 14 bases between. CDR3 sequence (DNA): TGTGCCAGCAGTTACAATTCAGGGGCGGGTGGCTACACCTTC. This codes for CASSYNSGAGGYTF.

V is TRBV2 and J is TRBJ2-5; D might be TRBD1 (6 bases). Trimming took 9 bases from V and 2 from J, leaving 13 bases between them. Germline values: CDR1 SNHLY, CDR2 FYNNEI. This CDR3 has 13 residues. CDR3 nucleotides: TGTGCCAGTAACCTCCAGGGGCAAGAGACCCAGTACTTC. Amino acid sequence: CASNLQGQETQYF.

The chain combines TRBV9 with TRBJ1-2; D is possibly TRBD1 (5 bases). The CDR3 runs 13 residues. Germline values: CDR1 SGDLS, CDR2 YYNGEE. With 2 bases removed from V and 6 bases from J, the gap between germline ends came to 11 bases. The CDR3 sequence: CASSVGTANGYTF. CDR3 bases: TGTGCCAGCAGCGTGGGGACTGCAAATGGCTACACCTTC.

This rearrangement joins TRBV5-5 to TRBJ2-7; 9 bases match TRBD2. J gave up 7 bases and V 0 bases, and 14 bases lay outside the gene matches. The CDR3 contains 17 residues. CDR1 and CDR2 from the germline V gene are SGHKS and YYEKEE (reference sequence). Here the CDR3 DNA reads TGTGCCAGCAGCTTGGGTTCGAGCGGGGGGAAGAAGGGTGAGCAGTACTTC. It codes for CASSLGSSGGKKGEQYF. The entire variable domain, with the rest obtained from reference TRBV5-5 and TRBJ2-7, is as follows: DAGVTQSPTHLIKTRGQQVTLRCSPISGHKSVSWYQQVLGQGPQFIFQYYEKEERGRGNFPDRFSARQFPNYSSELNVNALLLGDSALYLCASSLGSSGGKKGEQYFGPGTRLTVT.

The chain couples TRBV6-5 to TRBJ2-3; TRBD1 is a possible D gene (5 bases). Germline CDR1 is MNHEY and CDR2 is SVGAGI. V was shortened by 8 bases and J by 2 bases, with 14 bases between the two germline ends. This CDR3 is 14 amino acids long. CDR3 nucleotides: TGTGCCAGCTCCGACAGAATCTTCACAGATACGCAGTATTTT. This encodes CASSDRIFTDTQYF.